The sequence of this T cell receptor (beta chain) was determined in a study of CD8 T cells in ankylosing spondylitis. Scientists made TCR beta libraries using quantitative 5'-RACE with molecular barcodes. Using its own MiXCR run on the 5' RACE reads, TCRdb lists one record per CDR3 protein. The table shows 700,000 to 850,000 distinct CDR3 sequences, with 10% to 15% occurring only once. The CDR3 length is 14 residues. Trimming stripped 4 bases from V and 0 bases from J, with 10 bases between. From germline, CDR1 is DFQATT and CDR2 SNEGSKA (reference sequence). Turning to this clonotype: The target antigen is unknown.

Study results and limitations: Reportedly, matched ankylosing spondylitis synovial fluid was significantly enriched for disease-linked clones. Roughly eight highly homologous variants made up a TCR beta motif that seemed to typify ankylosing spondylitis blood. Some motif variants had been reported before (in reactive arthritis synovial fluid and blood).

The sequence was obtained from a male donor with ankylosing spondylitis. The specimen was blood, either unsorted or a sorted T cell fraction (not recorded which). V is TRBV20-1 and J is TRBJ1-5, with D unresolved. The CDR3, as DNA: TGCAGTGCTATGTCGGTGAATAGCAATCAGCCCCAGCATTTT. Its translation is CSAMSVNSNQPQHF.